These T cell receptor beta chains were read from a single sample in a study of T cells in localized non-small cell lung cancer. The table came from immunoSEQ multiplex PCR; TCRdb's copy has only in-frame clones and leaves some out. The table lists some 1,400 clones, around 17% of them singletons. Sequencing was performed on normal lung tissue next to the tumor, taken before any cancer treatment. The receptors were gathered from a female donor at least 60 years old with stage II lung adenocarcinoma. CDR3s include the opening cysteine and the closing phenylalanine or tryptophan. A D gene is named only where the DNA matches it firmly. Where a row states a size, it is once, few, many or the class of an expanded clone; other rows omit it.

v_call	d_call	clone_size	j_call	cdr3_aa	cdr3_nt
TRBV11-3	TRBD1	few	TRBJ2-1	CASSLPSVPGGGYEQFF	TGTGCCAGCAGCTTGCCATCAGTTCCAGGGGGCGGTTATGAGCAGTTCTTC
TRBV6-8	-	-	TRBJ2-7	CAITFDPGSYEQYF	TGTGCCATCACATTCGATCCAGGATCCTACGAGCAGTACTTC
TRBV6-8	-	medium-sized	TRBJ1-1	CASSYLQANTEAFF	TGTGCCAGCAGTTACCTTCAGGCGAACACTGAAGCTTTCTTT
TRBV19	TRBD1	large	TRBJ2-2	CASSIKAGGRITGELFF	TGTGCCAGTAGTATAAAGGCAGGGGGCAGAATCACCGGGGAGCTGTTTTTT
TRBV14	-	-	TRBJ1-5	CASSQGTQPQHF	TGTGCCAGCAGCCAAGGGACTCAGCCCCAGCATTTT
TRBV6-8	-	large	TRBJ2-3	CASSYSPGRDTQYF	TGTGCCAGCAGTTACTCCCCAGGGAGAGATACGCAGTATTTT
TRBV7-2	-	-	TRBJ2-2	CASSNEGSWPSNTGELFF	TGTGCCAGCAGCAACGAGGGGAGTTGGCCCTCGAACACCGGGGAGCTGTTTTTT
TRBV28	-	large	TRBJ1-1	CASSYTGTSGHTEAFF	TGTGCCAGCAGTTACACTGGGACCTCGGGGCACACTGAAGCTTTCTTT
TRBV11-3	TRBD2	few	TRBJ2-3	CASSFVLAGGPSSTDTQYF	TGTGCCAGCAGCTTTGTACTAGCGGGAGGGCCTAGTAGCACAGATACGCAGTATTTT
TRBV11-3	-	-	TRBJ2-5	CASSPLMASKETQYF	TGTGCCAGCAGCCCCCTAATGGCTAGTAAAGAGACCCAGTACTTC
TRBV6-8	TRBD2	few	TRBJ2-2	CASSYSPGRGPGELFF	TGTGCCAGCAGTTACTCCCCGGGGAGGGGTCCCGGGGAGCTGTTTTTT
TRBV6-8	TRBD1	medium-sized	TRBJ1-6	CASSYLRTGESPLHF	TGTGCCAGCAGTTACCTTCGGACAGGGGAATCACCCCTCCACTTT
TRBV7-4	-	-	TRBJ2-1	CASSFPGLSNEQFF	TGTGCCAGCAGCTTTCCGGGACTCAGCAATGAGCAGTTCTTC
TRBV11-3	-	-	TRBJ2-1	CASSLAEGPNEQFF	TGTGCCAGCAGCTTGGCGGAGGGCCCGAATGAGCAGTTCTTC
TRBV10-2	TRBD2	-	TRBJ2-3	CASRDYPPRGADTQYF	TGCGCCAGTCGGGACTATCCCCCAAGGGGCGCAGATACGCAGTATTTT
TRBV23-1	TRBD1	-	TRBJ1-3	CASREPGQGPSGNTIYF	TGCGCCAGCAGGGAACCGGGACAGGGGCCCTCTGGAAACACCATATATTTT
TRBV10-3	-	few	TRBJ2-1	CAISEGYRQVESSYNEQFF	TGTGCCATCAGTGAGGGATACCGGCAAGTGGAGAGCTCCTACAATGAGCAGTTCTTC
TRBV9	TRBD1	-	TRBJ2-6	CASSSQGATNVLTF	TGTGCCAGCAGCTCCCAGGGGGCGACCAACGTCCTGACTTTC
TRBV6-8	-	-	TRBJ2-7	CASSYHRDTSYEQYF	TGTGCCAGCAGTTACCACCGGGACACGTCCTACGAGCAGTACTTC
TRBV2	-	few	TRBJ1-1	CASMGEGTEAFF	TGTGCCAGCATGGGCGAGGGCACTGAAGCTTTCTTT
TRBV28	-	few	TRBJ2-7	CASSLQADTYEQYF	TGTGCCAGCAGTCTCCAGGCCGACACCTACGAGCAGTACTTC
TRBV28	-	-	TRBJ1-5	CASSHRYSNQPQHF	TGTGCCAGCAGCCACAGATATAGCAATCAGCCCCAGCATTTT
TRBV28	TRBD1	large	TRBJ2-7	CASSRGQISYEQYF	TGTGCCAGCAGTCGGGGACAGATATCCTACGAGCAGTACTTC
TRBV19	-	-	TRBJ2-2	CASSIVSDTGELFF	TGTGCCAGTAGTATAGTGAGTGACACCGGGGAGCTGTTTTTT
TRBV28	-	few	TRBJ1-5	CASRTQGQNQPQHF	TGTGCCAGCCGAACCCAGGGACAAAATCAGCCCCAGCATTTT
TRBV6-8	-	few	TRBJ2-1	CASSRLENEQFF	TGTGCCAGCAGTCGACTAGAAAATGAGCAGTTCTTC
TRBV28	-	few	TRBJ2-7	CASSLRSYEQYF	TGTGCCAGCAGTTTGCGATCCTACGAGCAGTACTTC
TRBV19	TRBD2	-	TRBJ2-3	CASSMLRTSGSADTQYF	TGTGCCAGTAGTATGTTAAGGACTAGCGGGAGCGCAGATACGCAGTATTTT
TRBV6-8	TRBD1	few	TRBJ1-4	CASSYLGIGRGRRNEKLFF	TGTGCCAGCAGTTACCTAGGCATCGGCAGGGGGAGGAGGAATGAAAAACTGTTTTTT
TRBV29-1	-	-	TRBJ2-2	CSVEIAGTGELFF	TGCAGCGTTGAAATAGCTGGCACCGGGGAGCTGTTTTTT
TRBV19	-	once	TRBJ2-6	CASNYGVGTGANVLTF	TGTGCCAGTAATTACGGGGTTGGGACTGGGGCCAACGTCCTGACTTTC
TRBV18	TRBD1	-	TRBJ1-5	CASSPVGTGGLPQHF	TGTGCCAGCTCACCGGTGGGGACAGGGGGGTTGCCCCAGCATTTT
TRBV28	TRBD1	few	TRBJ1-5	CASSFRTGADNQPQHF	TGTGCCAGCAGTTTCAGGACAGGGGCCGACAATCAGCCCCAGCATTTT
TRBV30	-	few	TRBJ1-4	CAWSVPTHGQLGGPQLFF	TGTGCCTGGAGTGTACCCACCCATGGGCAGCTCGGCGGACCCCAACTGTTTTTT
TRBV5-1	-	-	TRBJ1-2	CASSLDDRRNYGYTF	TGCGCCAGCAGCTTGGACGACAGGAGAAACTATGGCTACACCTTC
TRBV6-8	-	few	TRBJ1-5	CASRTLFSNQPQHF	TGTGCCAGCAGGACACTTTTTAGCAATCAGCCCCAGCATTTT
TRBV9	-	medium-sized	TRBJ1-2	CASSPRGGSNYGYTF	TGTGCCAGCAGCCCCCGGGGAGGGTCTAACTATGGCTACACCTTC
TRBV11-3	-	-	TRBJ2-2	CASSLRPQANTGELFF	TGTGCCAGCAGCCTCCGACCACAAGCGAACACCGGGGAGCTGTTTTTT
TRBV11-3	TRBD1	few	TRBJ2-1	CASSYGTGGLNEQFF	TGTGCCAGCAGCTACGGGACAGGGGGTCTCAATGAGCAGTTCTTC
TRBV9	TRBD1	-	TRBJ1-4	CASRETGTNEKLFF	TGTGCCAGCAGGGAGACAGGGACTAATGAAAAACTGTTTTTT